This entry concerns a single TCR beta chain. As yet, its antigen is unknown. The entry originates in a study of T cell responses to AZD1222 COVID-19 vaccine. Germline CDR1 reads GTSNPN; CDR2 reads SVGIG (reference sequence). Trimming shortened V by 4 bases and J by 4 bases, and 8 bases separated the two germline ends. The CDR3 contains 12 residues. Produced via immunoSEQ multiplex PCR; TCRdb's table is partial and in-frame only. The data show 100,000 or so clones, with over 75% seen just once and about 2.7% held by the top ten. Whole-study results and caveats: The sample set comprised mostly white British donors with more females, and clonal diversity was possibly underestimated. Every sample of the repertoires postdated the peak T cell response. Dominant at 160-218 and 743-854, vaccine-associated CD4 TCRs also spanned spike.

The sequencing used peripheral blood, collected on day 0 of AZD1222 vaccination. This TCR was sampled from an adult in good health. The chain links TRBV30 to TRBJ1-5; D ambiguous. The CDR3 coding sequence is TGTGCCTGGATGGGTAGAAATCAGCCCCAGCATTTT. Its translation: CAWMGRNQPQHF.